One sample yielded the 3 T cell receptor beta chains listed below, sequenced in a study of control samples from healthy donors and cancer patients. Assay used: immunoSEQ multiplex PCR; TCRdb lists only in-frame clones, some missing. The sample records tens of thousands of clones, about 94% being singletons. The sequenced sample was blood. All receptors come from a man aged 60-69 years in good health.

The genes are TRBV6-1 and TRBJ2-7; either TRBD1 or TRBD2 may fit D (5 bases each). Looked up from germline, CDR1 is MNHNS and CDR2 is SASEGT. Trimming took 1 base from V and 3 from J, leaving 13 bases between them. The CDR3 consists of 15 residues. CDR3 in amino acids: CASSEVTGPSYEQYF. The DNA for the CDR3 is TGTGCCAGCAGTGAAGTTACGGGACCGAGCTACGAGCAGTACTTC.

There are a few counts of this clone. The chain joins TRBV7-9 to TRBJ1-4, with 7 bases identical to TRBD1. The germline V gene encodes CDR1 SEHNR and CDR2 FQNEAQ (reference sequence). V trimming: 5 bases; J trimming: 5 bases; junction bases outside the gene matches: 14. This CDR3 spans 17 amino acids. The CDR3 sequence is CASSPRKTGTENEKLFF. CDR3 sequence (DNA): TGTGCCAGCAGCCCTCGAAAAACTGGGACAGAGAATGAAAAACTGTTTTTT.

The CDR3 loop is CASGLVPGQSLFNEQFF. The CDR3 coding sequence is TGTGCTAGTGGTTTGGTCCCGGGACAGAGCTTGTTCAATGAGCAGTTCTTC. This chain joins TRBV12-5 and TRBJ2-1, with 7 bases matching TRBD1. With 0 bases clipped from V and 6 bases from J, the junction kept 11 bases outside the gene matches. The CDR3 has 17 residues. Germline lookup yields CDR1 LGHNT and CDR2 FRNRAP.